The next 2 T cell receptor beta chains were all read from a single sample in a study of OX40 agonist ivuxolimab in advanced cancers. Clones were read by immunoSEQ multiplex PCR, and TCRdb kept only the in-frame ones, dropping some. The sample lists fewer than 70,000 clones; roughly 85% were seen once. The source was CD4+ or CD8+ T cells sorted from blood, collected in a trial of the OX40 agonist ivuxolimab. The receptors stem from an adult with an advanced solid tumor such as melanoma, head and neck, liver or kidney cancer.

This clone showed up just a few times. The chain is built from TRBV11-2 and TRBJ1-6, with no clear D. With 8 bases removed from V and 10 bases from J, the gap between germline ends came to 9 bases. CDR1 and CDR2 (germline): SGHAT, FQNNGV. CDR3 length: 11 residues. The CDR3 loop reads CASHRASPLHF. CDR3 nucleotide sequence: TGTGCCAGCCATAGGGCCTCACCCCTCCACTTT. The variable domain in full, with the rest retrieved from reference TRBV11-2 and TRBJ1-6, is EAGVAQSPRYKIIEKRQSVAFWCNPISGHATLYWYQQILGQGPKLLIQFQNNGVVDDSQLPKDRFSAERLKGVDSTLKIQPAKLEDSAVYLCASHRASPLHFGNGTRLTVT.

The chain couples TRBV11-2 to TRBJ1-2; TRBD1 is a possible D gene (6 bases). Germline assignment: CDR1 SGHAT and CDR2 FQNNGV. This CDR3 has 13 amino acids. V was shortened by 5 bases and J by 8 bases, with 15 bases between the two germline ends. The CDR3 region is CASSRTQGEGYTF. The CDR3 DNA reads TGTGCCAGCAGCCGAACACAGGGAGAGGGCTACACCTTC.